A single sample is the source of the 30 T cell receptor beta chains below, sequenced in a study of blood T cell repertoires in COVID-19. The assay was immunoSEQ multiplex PCR, and TCRdb's table has in-frame clones only and misses some. This sample has 25,000 to 30,000 clones, with 88% found just once. The sample taken for sequencing was peripheral blood. These receptor sequences come from a woman aged 50 to 60 with active COVID-19.

The chain combines TRBV19 with TRBJ1-2; D possibly corresponds to TRBD1 (5 bases). The CDR3 extends over 14 amino acids. Germline V lookup: CDR1 LNHDA, CDR2 SQIVND (reference sequence). V lost 3 bases and J 2 bases, leaving 10 bases between the germline ends. CDR3 nucleotides: TGTGCCAGTAGTATCTCGTCAGGGAACTATGGCTACACCTTC. Its translation: CASSISSGNYGYTF.

CDR3 in amino acids: CASGGRSAGNTIYF. CDR3 bases: TGTGCCAGCGGAGGCAGGTCGGCTGGAAACACCATATATTTT. The chain has TRBV6-5 and TRBJ1-3; D not certain. CDR1 is MNHEY and CDR2 is SVGAGI in the germline V gene. V lost 8 bases and J lost 2, with 13 bases in between. The CDR3 loop spans 14 amino acids.

This chain connects TRBV6-5 to TRBJ1-2; D unclear. With 9 bases removed from V and 0 bases from J, the gap between germline ends came to 14 bases. This CDR3 has 14 residues. Germline CDR1 reads MNHEY; CDR2 reads SVGAGI. The CDR3 spells CASQMVSANYGYTF. The CDR3 bases are TGTGCCAGTCAGATGGTCTCAGCTAACTATGGCTACACCTTC.

The rearrangement joins TRBV25-1 to TRBJ1-4; a weak D match, TRBD1 (6 bases). Germline assignment: CDR1 MGHDK and CDR2 SYGVNS. The CDR3 is 15 residues long. V was pared by 4 bases and J by 7 bases, with 16 bases between. CDR3 nucleotide sequence: TGTGCCAGCAGTGTGGGTCAGGGAGGGGGTGAAAAACTGTTTTTT. It specifies CASSVGQGGGEKLFF.

The V call is TRBV2, the J call TRBJ2-3; 7 bases agree with TRBD2. With V trimmed by 11 bases and J by 1 base, 0 bases remained unmatched. This CDR3 spans 11 amino acids. The V gene's germline CDR1 is SNHLY and CDR2 FYNNEI. In DNA, the CDR3 is TGTGCCGGGGGGGGCACAGATACGCAGTATTTT. It yields the protein CAGGGTDTQYF.

The V gene is TRBV5-1, the J gene TRBJ2-1, with 10 bases lining up with TRBD2. Germline assignment: CDR1 SGHRS and CDR2 YFSETQ. The CDR3 extends over 15 amino acids. V was pared by 2 bases and J by 10 bases, with 9 bases of the junction left unmatched. The DNA of the CDR3 is TGCGCCAGCAGCTTTTGGACTAGCGGAGATGGAGAGCAGTTCTTC. Its protein is CASSFWTSGDGEQFF.

The V call is TRBV19, the J call TRBJ2-7; the D gene is possibly TRBD2 (7 bases). Germline V gives CDR1 LNHDA, CDR2 SQIVND (reference sequence). CDR3 length: 15 residues. Trimming pared 7 bases from V and 1 base from J, leaving 17 bases between. CDR3 residues: CASTPFAGASYEQYF. In DNA, the CDR3 is TGTGCCAGTACCCCCTTCGCGGGGGCGTCCTACGAGCAGTACTTC.

The chain links TRBV4-1 to TRBJ2-3; TRBD1 aligns across 7 bases. There are 18 residues in the CDR3. The germline V gene has CDR1 MGHRA and CDR2 YSYEKL. J was trimmed by 2 bases and V by 4 bases; bases with no gene match: 15. DNA for the CDR3: TGCGCCAGCAGCCCTGAATTCGGCACAGGGGTGAACACAGATACGCAGTATTTT. Encoded protein: CASSPEFGTGVNTDTQYF.

The chain is built from TRBV27 and TRBJ1-1; no clear D gene. Germline V gene lookup returns CDR1 MNHEY and CDR2 SMNVEV (reference sequence). The CDR3 sequence is 14 residues long. Between the trimmed V and J ends, which lost 4 bases and 1 base, there was a span of 10 bases. The CDR3 loop reads CASSSRQANTEAFF. The CDR3 DNA reads as TGTGCCAGCAGTTCTCGGCAGGCGAACACTGAAGCTTTCTTT.

The chain uses TRBV6-1 and TRBJ1-2, with no clear D. Trimming removed 1 base at V and 4 bases at J, with 4 bases between. CDR1 and CDR2 from the germline V gene are MNHNS and SASEGT. This CDR3 has 12 residues. CDR3: CASSEGPYGYTF. CDR3 DNA sequence: TGTGCCAGCAGTGAAGGGCCCTATGGCTACACCTTC.

This clone was counted once. CDR3 sequence: CASSLRGTDTQYF. For the CDR3, the DNA is TGTGCCAGCAGTTTGAGAGGAACAGATACGCAGTATTTT. The V gene is TRBV27, the J gene TRBJ2-3, with D uncertain. V lost 3 bases to trimming and J lost 3 bases, with 7 bases between them. This CDR3 is 13 amino acids long. Germline lookup yields CDR1 MNHEY and CDR2 SMNVEV (reference sequence).

This chain links TRBV4-1 with TRBJ2-3, with TRBD2 matching over 9 bases. The CDR3 spans 16 residues. J lost 1 base, V lost 6 bases, and 8 bases had no gene match. Germline V CDR1 and CDR2: MGHRA, YSYEKL. CDR3 amino acids: CASSRTTSGGTDTQYF. The CDR3 coding sequence is TGCGCCAGCAGTCGTACGACTAGCGGAGGCACAGATACGCAGTATTTT.

This rearrangement joins TRBV15 to TRBJ2-7; TRBD1 matches at 8 bases. Germline V gene data show CDR1 as LNHNV and CDR2 as YYDKDF (reference sequence). V trimming: 4 bases; J trimming: 1 base; junction bases outside the gene matches: 3. The CDR3 runs 14 residues. CDR3 DNA: TGTGCCACCAGCACAGACAGGGGTTCCTACGAGCAGTACTTC. Protein product: CATSTDRGSYEQYF.

The chain employs TRBV28 and TRBJ2-3; 13 bases are a match to TRBD2. CDR1 and CDR2 from the germline V gene are MDHEN and SYDVKM. V shed 4 bases and J 3 bases; nucleotides not matched to a gene: 7. This CDR3 has 17 residues. CDR3 sequence (DNA): TGTGCCAGCAGTTCCCAACTAGCGGGAGGGCTTACAGATACGCAGTATTTT. Amino acids: CASSSQLAGGLTDTQYF.

This clone was detected only once. The chain recombines TRBV18 with TRBJ1-3, with D perhaps TRBD1 (6 bases). The germline V gene encodes CDR1 KGHSH and CDR2 LQKENI. The CDR3 is made up of 15 amino acids. Trimming took 1 base from V and 3 from J, leaving 10 bases between them. As DNA, the CDR3 is TGTGCCAGCTCACCACGGGGGACACTTGGAAACACCATATATTTT. Translation: CASSPRGTLGNTIYF.

The rearrangement links TRBV5-1 to TRBJ2-2; tentative D call: TRBD1 (6 bases). The V gene's germline CDR1 is SGHRS and CDR2 YFSETQ. V lost 0 bases to trimming and J lost 7 bases, with 10 bases between them. This CDR3 spans 14 amino acids. CDR3 bases: TGCGCCAGCAGCTTGGACAGGGCTAACGGGGAGCTGTTTTTT. Translating it yields CASSLDRANGELFF.

This sequence joins TRBV7-9 and TRBJ2-7; tentative D call: TRBD1 (6 bases). Trimming removed 3 bases at V and 5 bases at J, with 8 bases between. Germline CDR1 SEHNR, CDR2 FQNEAQ (reference sequence). The CDR3 extends over 12 amino acids. The CDR3 nucleotides are TGTGCCAGCAGCTTGACAGGAAACGAGCAGTACTTC. This gives the protein CASSLTGNEQYF.

Concerning this clone: A junction boundary mismatches the germline segment, possibly from a read error. The chain employs TRBV27 and TRBJ2-7; D may be TRBD1 (6 bases). Per the germline V gene, CDR1 is MNHEY and CDR2 is SMNVEV (reference sequence). There are 14 residues in the CDR3. The CDR3 loop reads CASSLSRGQPEQYF. The CDR3 coding sequence is TGTGCCAGCAGTCTATCTAGAGGACAGCCCGAGCAGTACTTC.

The V gene is TRBV19, the J gene TRBJ1-1; tentative D call: TRBD1 (6 bases). This CDR3 is 16 amino acids long. Trimming removed 6 bases at V and 3 bases at J, with 20 bases between. Germline-derived CDR1 and CDR2 are LNHDA and SQIVND (reference sequence). CDR3 in amino acids: CASSPGTSFSHTEAFF. The CDR3, as DNA: TGTGCCAGTAGCCCCGGGACAAGTTTTTCCCACACTGAAGCTTTCTTT.

The chain joins TRBV20-1 to TRBJ2-5, with unresolved D. Per the germline V gene, CDR1 is DFQATT and CDR2 is SNEGSKA (reference sequence). V was cut by 0 bases and J by 4 bases, with 3 bases left in between. The CDR3 is 11 residues long. The CDR3 nucleotides read TGCAGTGCTAGAGACGGAGAGACCCAGTACTTC. Its translation: CSARDGETQYF.

The V and J genes are TRBV14 and TRBJ2-7; 10 nucleotides match TRBD1. Germline trimming cut 4 bases from V and 2 bases from J; bases unmatched to any gene: 5. Germline loops: CDR1 SGHDN, CDR2 FVKESK. The CDR3 has 15 residues. The CDR3, as DNA: TGTGCCAGCAGCCTCGGGACAGGGGACCCCTACGAGCAGTACTTC. Translation: CASSLGTGDPYEQYF. Based on the CDR3 plus reference TRBV14 and TRBJ2-7, the full variable domain is EAGVTQFPSHSVIEKGQTVTLRCDPISGHDNLYWYRRVMGKEIKFLLHFVKESKQDESGMPNNRFLAERTGGTYSTLKVQPAELEDSGVYFCASSLGTGDPYEQYFGPGTRLTVT.

The chain couples TRBV7-9 to TRBJ1-6; D remains ambiguous. This CDR3 region has 13 residues. V was cut by 1 base and J by 11 bases, with 9 bases left in between. Germline CDR1 and CDR2: SEHNR and FQNEAQ (reference sequence). CDR3 sequence: CASSLGSSAPLHF. In DNA form, the CDR3 reads TGTGCCAGCAGCTTAGGGAGCTCTGCACCCCTCCACTTT.

V gene TRBV6-5 combines with J gene TRBJ1-1, with 7 positions matching TRBD1. Germline trimming cut 4 bases from V and 0 bases from J; bases unmatched to any gene: 2. Germline V gene sequence: CDR1 MNHEY, CDR2 SVGAGI. CDR3 length: 14 residues. The CDR3 bases are TGTGCCAGCAGTTTTACAGGGGTGAACACTGAAGCTTTCTTT. Translating it yields CASSFTGVNTEAFF.

The V gene is TRBV29-1, the J gene TRBJ2-5, with D tentatively TRBD2 (6 bases). CDR3 size: 13 residues. In germline, CDR1 is SQVTM, CDR2 ANQGSEA. V shed 0 bases and J shed 6 bases, with 11 bases lying between them. CDR3 protein: CSVEEEGLKTQYF. In DNA, the CDR3 is TGCAGCGTTGAAGAGGAGGGGTTGAAGACCCAGTACTTC. Filled out from reference TRBV29-1 and TRBJ2-5, the complete variable domain reads SAVISQKPSRDICQRGTSLTIQCQVDSQVTMMFWYRQQPGQSLTLIATANQGSEATYESGFVIDKFPISRPNLTFSTLTVSNMSPEDSSIYLCSVEEEGLKTQYFGPGTRLLVL.

V gene TRBV9 combines with J gene TRBJ1-4, with D perhaps matching TRBD1 (5 bases). The ends were cut back, 4 bases at V and 4 bases at J, with 14 bases in the middle. There are 15 residues in the CDR3. CDR1 is SGDLS and CDR2 is YYNGEE in the germline V gene. CDR3 region: CASSFGGADNEKLFF. The CDR3 coding sequence is TGTGCCAGCAGCTTCGGTGGGGCAGATAATGAAAAACTGTTTTTT.

The V gene is TRBV7-3, the J gene TRBJ1-1, with D unclear. With 1 base removed from V and 0 bases from J, the gap between germline ends came to 3 bases. The CDR3 is 13 amino acids. Germline-derived CDR1 and CDR2 are SGHTA and FQGTGA. CDR3 sequence reads: CASSLIVNTEAFF. CDR3 bases: TGTGCCAGCAGCTTAATAGTGAACACTGAAGCTTTCTTT. The full variable domain, its missing parts supplied by reference TRBV7-3 and TRBJ1-1, is GAGVSQTPSNKVTEKGKYVELRCDPISGHTALYWYRQSLGQGPEFLIYFQGTGAADDSGLPNDRFFAVRPEGSVSTLKIQRTERGDSAVYLCASSLIVNTEAFFGQGTRLTVV.

Comments on this clone: One end of the junction varies from germline; a read error may be responsible. The chain links TRBV5-1 to TRBJ2-3, with D maybe TRBD2 (5 bases). This CDR3 is 14 amino acids long. CDR1 is SGHRS and CDR2 is YFSETQ in the germline V gene. The CDR3 coding sequence is TGCGCCAGCAGCTTTTCCCCTAGCAGAGATACGCAGTATTTT. This sequence encodes CASSFSPSRDTQYF.

This chain connects TRBV30 to TRBJ2-7; 8 nucleotides line up with TRBD2. The CDR3 is 14 residues long. Germline V CDR1 and CDR2: GTSNPN, SVGIG (reference sequence). J lost 3 bases, V lost 0 bases, and 4 bases had no gene match. The CDR3 reads CAWSVVGGGYEQYF. The DNA for the CDR3 is TGTGCCTGGAGTGTTGTCGGGGGGGGCTACGAGCAGTACTTC. The full variable domain, with the rest looked up from reference TRBV30 and TRBJ2-7, is SQTIHQWPATLVQPVGSPLSLECTVEGTSNPNLYWYRQAAGRGLQLLFYSVGIGQISSEVPQNLSASRPQDRQFILSSKKLLLSDSGFYLCAWSVVGGGYEQYFGPGTRLTVT.

The V call is TRBV5-1, the J call TRBJ2-2; D is possibly TRBD2 (5 bases). The CDR3 is 15 residues long. Trimming removed 0 bases at V and 4 bases at J, with 10 bases between. From germline, CDR1 is SGHRS and CDR2 YFSETQ. CDR3 region: CASSLDSGSTGELFF. The CDR3 DNA reads as TGCGCCAGCAGCTTGGACTCGGGGAGCACCGGGGAGCTGTTTTTT.

The chain uses TRBV18 and TRBJ2-3, with TRBD2 matching over 8 bases. The CDR3 length is 16 residues. CDR1 is KGHSH and CDR2 is LQKENI in the germline V gene. The trim removed 3 bases at V and 2 bases at J, leaving 7 bases unmatched. The CDR3 here is CASSPPTSVSTDTQYF. The DNA for the CDR3 is TGTGCCAGCTCACCCCCGACTAGCGTCTCCACAGATACGCAGTATTTT.